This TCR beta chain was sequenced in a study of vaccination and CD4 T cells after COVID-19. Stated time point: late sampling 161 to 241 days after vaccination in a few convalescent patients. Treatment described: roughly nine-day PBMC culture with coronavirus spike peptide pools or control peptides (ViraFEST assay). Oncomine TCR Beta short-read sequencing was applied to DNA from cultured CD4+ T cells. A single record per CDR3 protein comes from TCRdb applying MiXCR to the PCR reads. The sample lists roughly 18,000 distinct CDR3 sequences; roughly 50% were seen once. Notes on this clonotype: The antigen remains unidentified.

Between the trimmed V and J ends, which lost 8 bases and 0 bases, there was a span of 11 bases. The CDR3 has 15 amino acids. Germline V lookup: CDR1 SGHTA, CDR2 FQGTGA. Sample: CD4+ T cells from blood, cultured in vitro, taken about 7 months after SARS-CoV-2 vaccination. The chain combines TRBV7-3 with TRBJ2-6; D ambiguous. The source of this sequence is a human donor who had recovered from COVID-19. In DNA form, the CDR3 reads TGTGCCAGCGGGAAGGCGCTCTCTGGGGCCAACGTCCTGACTTTC. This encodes CASGKALSGANVLTF.